This TCR beta chain was captured in a study of read filtering for tumor transcriptome and immune sequencing. This clonotype occurred many times. Molecular barcoded adaptors covering alpha/delta and beta/gamma chains were used on 400 to 450 ng RNA. TCRdb recomputed calls from the reads with MiXCR, one row per CDR3 protein. The sample yields some 46,000 distinct CDR3 sequences, less than 20% seen once. The CDR3 has 15 residues. J lost 7 bases, V lost 2 bases, and 8 bases had no gene match. Germline V lookup: CDR1 DFQATT, CDR2 SNEGSKA (reference sequence). V is TRBV20-1 and J is TRBJ2-3; 11 positions match TRBD2. Sequencing was carried out using a population of CD138-negative cells sorted from bone marrow. The receptor was derived from a donor older than 35 with multiple myeloma. CDR3 nucleotide sequence: TGCAGTGCTAGATCCCCACTAGCGGGAGTTTATACGCAGTATTTT. Protein: CSARSPLAGVYTQYF.